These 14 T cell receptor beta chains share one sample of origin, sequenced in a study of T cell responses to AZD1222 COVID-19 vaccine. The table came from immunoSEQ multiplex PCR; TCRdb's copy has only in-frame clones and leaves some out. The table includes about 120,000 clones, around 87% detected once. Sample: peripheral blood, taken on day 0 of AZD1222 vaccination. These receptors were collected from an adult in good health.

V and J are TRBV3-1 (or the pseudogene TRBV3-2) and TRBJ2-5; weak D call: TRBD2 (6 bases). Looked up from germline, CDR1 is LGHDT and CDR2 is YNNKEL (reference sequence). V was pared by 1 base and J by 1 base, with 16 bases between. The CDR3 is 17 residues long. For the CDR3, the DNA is TGTGCCAGCAGCCAAGTAAGGATAGCGGTACTCCAAGAGACCCAGTACTTC. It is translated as CASSQVRIAVLQETQYF.

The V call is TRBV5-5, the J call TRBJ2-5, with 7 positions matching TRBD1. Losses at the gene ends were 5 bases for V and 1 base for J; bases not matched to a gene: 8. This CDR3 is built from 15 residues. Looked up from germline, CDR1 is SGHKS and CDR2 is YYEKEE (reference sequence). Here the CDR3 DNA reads TGTGCCAGCAGACCGCACAGGGGTAGCCAAGAGACCCAGTACTTC. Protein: CASRPHRGSQETQYF. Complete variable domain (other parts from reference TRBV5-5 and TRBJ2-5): DAGVTQSPTHLIKTRGQQVTLRCSPISGHKSVSWYQQVLGQGPQFIFQYYEKEERGRGNFPDRFSARQFPNYSSELNVNALLLGDSALYLCASRPHRGSQETQYFGPGTRLLVL.

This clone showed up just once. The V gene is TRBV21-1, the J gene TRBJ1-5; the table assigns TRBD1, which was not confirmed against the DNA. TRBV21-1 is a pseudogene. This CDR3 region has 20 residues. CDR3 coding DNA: TGTGCCAGCAGCAGAGTTAATCGGGACAGGGGACTTGGGAGCAATCAGCCCCAGCATTTT. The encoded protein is CASSRVNRDRGLGSNQPQHF.

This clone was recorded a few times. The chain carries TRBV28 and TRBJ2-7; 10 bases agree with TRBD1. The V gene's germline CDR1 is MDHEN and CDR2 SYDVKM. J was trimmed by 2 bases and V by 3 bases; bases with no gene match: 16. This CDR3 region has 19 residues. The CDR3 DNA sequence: TGTGCCAGCAGTTTCACCTTGACAGGGGGCACTAGTGCGGCCTACGAGCAGTACTTC. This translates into CASSFTLTGGTSAAYEQYF.

CDR3 sequence reads: CASKGIGGQNEQYF. Written as DNA, the CDR3 is TGTGCCAGTAAAGGTATTGGAGGACAGAACGAGCAGTACTTC. The chain uses TRBV19 and TRBJ2-7; TRBD1 might be the D (6 bases). Trimming stripped 7 bases from V and 5 bases from J, with 18 bases between. This CDR3 has 14 residues. Germline V CDR1 and CDR2: LNHDA, SQIVND (reference sequence). Based on the CDR3 plus reference TRBV19 and TRBJ2-7, the full variable domain is DGGITQSPKYLFRKEGQNVTLSCEQNLNHDAMYWYRQDPGQGLRLIYYSQIVNDFQKGDIAEGYSVSREKKESFPLTVTSAQKNPTAFYLCASKGIGGQNEQYFGPGTRLTVT.

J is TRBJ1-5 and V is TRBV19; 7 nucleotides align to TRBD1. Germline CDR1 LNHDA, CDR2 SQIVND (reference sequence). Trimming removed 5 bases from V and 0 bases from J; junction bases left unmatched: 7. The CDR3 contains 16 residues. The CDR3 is CASSPDRAYSNQPQHF. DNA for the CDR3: TGTGCCAGTAGTCCAGACAGGGCGTATAGCAATCAGCCCCAGCATTTT.

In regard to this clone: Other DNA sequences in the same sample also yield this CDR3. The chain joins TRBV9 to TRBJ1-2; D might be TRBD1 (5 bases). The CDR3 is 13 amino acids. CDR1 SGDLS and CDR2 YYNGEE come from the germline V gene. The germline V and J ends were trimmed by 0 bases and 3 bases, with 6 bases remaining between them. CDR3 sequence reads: CASSVGGDYGYTF. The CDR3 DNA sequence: TGTGCCAGCAGCGTAGGGGGGGACTATGGCTACACCTTC.

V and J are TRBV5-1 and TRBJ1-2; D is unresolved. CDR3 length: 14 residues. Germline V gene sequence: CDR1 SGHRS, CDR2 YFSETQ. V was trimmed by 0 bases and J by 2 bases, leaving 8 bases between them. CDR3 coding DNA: TGCGCCAGCAGCTTGGAGGCAGACAACTATGGCTACACCTTC. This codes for CASSLEADNYGYTF. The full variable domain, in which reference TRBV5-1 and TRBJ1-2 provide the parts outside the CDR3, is KAGVTQTPRYLIKTRGQQVTLSCSPISGHRSVSWYQQTPGQGLQFLFEYFSETQRNKGNFPGRFSGRQFSNSRSEMNVSTLELGDSALYLCASSLEADNYGYTFGSGTRLTVV.

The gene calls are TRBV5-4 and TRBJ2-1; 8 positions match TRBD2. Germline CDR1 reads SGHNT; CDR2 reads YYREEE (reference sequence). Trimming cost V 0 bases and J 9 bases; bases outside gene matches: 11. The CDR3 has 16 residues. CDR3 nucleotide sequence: TGTGCCAGCAGCTTGGCGGGAGGGCCGCTTCAAGGTGAGCAGTTCTTC. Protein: CASSLAGGPLQGEQFF.

The DNA of the CDR3 is TGCGCCAGCAGCCAAGATCGCACAGATCGAACGCAGTATTTT. As protein: CASSQDRTDRTQYF. V and J are TRBV4-3 and TRBJ2-3; D unresolved. The CDR3 consists of 14 residues. CDR1 and CDR2 (germline): LGHNA, YSLEER. V was trimmed by 0 bases and J by 9 bases, leaving 13 bases between them.

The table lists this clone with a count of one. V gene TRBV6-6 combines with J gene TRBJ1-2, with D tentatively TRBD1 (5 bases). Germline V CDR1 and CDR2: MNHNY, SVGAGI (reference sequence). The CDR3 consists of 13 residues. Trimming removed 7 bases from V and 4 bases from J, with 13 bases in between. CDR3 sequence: CASNPYGAYGYTF. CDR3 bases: TGTGCCAGCAATCCATACGGGGCCTATGGCTACACCTTC.

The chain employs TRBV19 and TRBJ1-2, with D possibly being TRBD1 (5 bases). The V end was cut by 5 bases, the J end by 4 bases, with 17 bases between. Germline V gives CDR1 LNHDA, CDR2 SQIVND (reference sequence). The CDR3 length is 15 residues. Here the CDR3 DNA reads TGTGCCAGTAGTGCCCAGAGCAGGGACCTCTATGGCTACACCTTC. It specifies CASSAQSRDLYGYTF.

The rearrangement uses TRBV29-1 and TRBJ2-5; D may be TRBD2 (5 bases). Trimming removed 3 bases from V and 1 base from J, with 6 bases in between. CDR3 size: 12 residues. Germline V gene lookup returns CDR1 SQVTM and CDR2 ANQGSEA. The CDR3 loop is CSVERAQETQYF. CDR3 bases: TGCAGCGTTGAGAGGGCCCAAGAGACCCAGTACTTC.

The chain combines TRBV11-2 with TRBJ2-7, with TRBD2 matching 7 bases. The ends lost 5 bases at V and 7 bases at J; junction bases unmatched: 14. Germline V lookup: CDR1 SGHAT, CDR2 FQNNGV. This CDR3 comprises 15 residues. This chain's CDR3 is CASSPQAGTPKEQYF. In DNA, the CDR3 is TGTGCCAGCAGCCCACAAGCGGGAACCCCCAAGGAGCAGTACTTC.